Presented here are 17 T cell receptor beta chains from one specimen sequenced in a study of control samples from healthy donors and cancer patients. Sequenced by immunoSEQ multiplex PCR; TCRdb stores in-frame clones only, minus some. The sample holds some 64,000 clones; 90% are singletons and the top ten take 1% to 1.5%. Sequencing was done on a sample of PBMCs. These receptors originate from a woman in her fifties or sixties with colorectal cancer.

CDR3 residues: CASKSGYETEAFF. The CDR3 coding sequence is TGTGCCAGCAAGTCAGGGTACGAAACTGAAGCTTTCTTT. This sequence joins TRBV2 and TRBJ1-1, with D possibly matching TRBD1 (5 bases). Deletions cut 7 bases from V and 5 bases from J, with 14 bases between. This CDR3 has 13 amino acids. The germline V gene has CDR1 SNHLY and CDR2 FYNNEI.

This chain links TRBV2 with TRBJ2-3, with unresolved D. Deletions cut 8 bases from V and 2 bases from J, with 14 bases between. The germline gives CDR1 SNHLY, CDR2 FYNNEI. CDR3 length: 14 amino acids. The DNA of the CDR3 is TGTGCCAGCTCCCCCTCGCGGCTCACAGATACGCAGTATTTT. Its protein is CASSPSRLTDTQYF.

The chain links TRBV5-6 to TRBJ2-4; possible D gene TRBD1, 6 bases. Germline CDR1 and CDR2: SGHDT and YYEEEE. The V end was cut by 4 bases, the J end by 6 bases, with 14 bases between. The CDR3 contains 14 residues. The CDR3 coding sequence is TGTGCCAGCAGCCCCCAGACGACAGGAAACATTCAGTACTTC. This translates into CASSPQTTGNIQYF. Full variable domain (remainder filled in from reference TRBV5-6 and TRBJ2-4): DAGVTQSPTHLIKTRGQQVTLRCSPKSGHDTVSWYQQALGQGPQFIFQYYEEEERQRGNFPDRFSGHQFPNYSSELNVNALLLGDSALYLCASSPQTTGNIQYFGAGTRLSVL.

The rearrangement links TRBV19 to TRBJ1-2, with unresolved D. Germline assignment: CDR1 LNHDA and CDR2 SQIVND (reference sequence). V dropped 5 bases and J dropped 6 bases, with 19 bases sitting between them. The CDR3 spans 15 residues. The CDR3 loop is CASSLLKGDVNGYTF. CDR3 bases: TGTGCCAGTAGTCTGCTTAAGGGAGACGTTAATGGCTACACCTTC.

V gene TRBV29-1 combines with J gene TRBJ2-7, with 10 bases identical to TRBD1. V was pared by 0 bases and J by 6 bases, with 8 bases of the junction left unmatched. This CDR3 is 15 amino acids long. CDR1 SQVTM and CDR2 ANQGSEA come from the germline V gene. CDR3 in DNA: TGCAGCGTTGAAGATGGGACAGGGGCGACAGGCGAGCAGTACTTC. Encoded protein: CSVEDGTGATGEQYF.

The chain has TRBV3-1 (or the pseudogene TRBV3-2) and TRBJ1-3, with D perhaps TRBD1 (5 bases). CDR3 size: 15 residues. Germline values: CDR1 LGHDT, CDR2 YNNKEL (reference sequence). The V end was cut by 0 bases, the J end by 4 bases, with 10 bases between. The CDR3: CASSQDRREGNTIYF. DNA of the CDR3: TGTGCCAGCAGCCAAGATCGCAGGGAGGGAAACACCATATATTTT.

The count of this clone is one. This chain uses TRBV28 with TRBJ1-2, with TRBD1 identical over 7 bases. Trimming cost V 3 bases and J 0 bases; bases outside gene matches: 7. The CDR3 totals 16 residues. CDR1 and CDR2 (germline): MDHEN, SYDVKM. The CDR3 region has the DNA TGTGCCAGCAGTTTTACTTTGGGACAGACTAACTATGGCTACACCTTC. Protein: CASSFTLGQTNYGYTF.

The V gene is TRBV7-8, the J gene TRBJ1-1; D is ambiguous. CDR1 SGHVS and CDR2 FQNEAQ come from the germline V gene. V was pared by 5 bases and J by 4 bases, with 23 bases between. This CDR3 comprises 17 residues. The CDR3 sequence: CASSRGRLGWGSTEAFF. In DNA, the CDR3 is TGTGCCAGCAGCCGAGGCAGGTTGGGTTGGGGAAGCACTGAAGCTTTCTTT.

The chain uses TRBV28 and TRBJ1-2, with D uncertain. Germline CDR1 is MDHEN and CDR2 is SYDVKM. The CDR3 is 14 residues long. Trimming removed 5 bases from V and 7 bases from J, with 17 bases in between. CDR3 loop: CASSPPRQLAGYTF. The CDR3 region has the DNA TGTGCCAGCAGTCCCCCCCGCCAGTTGGCTGGCTACACCTTC.

V is TRBV4-1 and J is TRBJ1-2, with D unclear. This CDR3 contains 14 residues. Germline-derived CDR1 and CDR2 are MGHRA and YSYEKL. Trimming removed 0 bases from V and 7 bases from J, with 12 bases in between. The CDR3 loop reads CASSQEGGLLGYTF. The CDR3 nucleotides are TGCGCCAGCAGCCAAGAAGGTGGATTACTTGGCTACACCTTC.

The V gene is TRBV5-6, the J gene TRBJ2-5; 9 bases map to TRBD2. Germline V CDR1 and CDR2: SGHDT, YYEEEE. The CDR3 runs to 14 residues. The junction had 5 bases not matched to a gene; V was cut back by 4 bases and J by 4 bases. In DNA form, the CDR3 reads TGTGCCAGCAGCCTCTCAGCGGGGGGAGAGACCCAGTACTTC. The encoded protein is CASSLSAGGETQYF.

The rearrangement uses TRBV7-9 and TRBJ2-7; D is unclear. The CDR3 length is 11 residues. Looked up from germline, CDR1 is SEHNR and CDR2 is FQNEAQ (reference sequence). V lost 4 bases, J lost 3 bases, and 4 bases lay in between. For the CDR3, the DNA is TGTGCCAGCAGCTCAAACTACGAGCAGTACTTC. Its translation: CASSSNYEQYF. Using reference TRBV7-9 and TRBJ2-7 for the parts outside the CDR3, the full variable domain is DTGVSQNPRHKITKRGQNVTFRCDPISEHNRLYWYRQTLGQGPEFLTYFQNEAQLEKSRLLSDRFSAERPKGSFSTLEIQRTEQGDSAMYLCASSSNYEQYFGPGTRLTVT.

The V call is TRBV5-1, the J call TRBJ2-3, with D hard to call. V lost 0 bases, J lost 8 bases, and 16 bases lay in between. The CDR3 is made up of 15 amino acids. The V gene's germline CDR1 is SGHRS and CDR2 YFSETQ. The chain's CDR3 is CASSLAMSFGRTQYF. DNA for the CDR3: TGCGCCAGCAGCTTGGCCATGAGCTTCGGCCGTACGCAGTATTTT.

CDR3 DNA: TGTGCCAGCAGCCCCCCGGTCAGGTCGGATTCACCCCTCCACTTT. Translated: CASSPPVRSDSPLHF. This chain links TRBV5-5 with TRBJ1-6, with no clear D. The CDR3 runs to 15 residues. Germline-derived CDR1 and CDR2 are SGHKS and YYEKEE (reference sequence). The germline V and J ends were trimmed by 4 bases and 8 bases, with 16 bases remaining between them.

The gene calls are TRBV15 and TRBJ1-3, with unresolved D. The CDR3 runs 13 residues. The V end lost 8 bases, the J end lost 0 bases, and 8 bases lay between the germline ends. Germline CDR1 is LNHNV and CDR2 is YYDKDF (reference sequence). CDR3 loop: CATRLYSGNTIYF. The CDR3, as DNA: TGTGCCACCCGGCTTTACTCTGGAAACACCATATATTTT.

The chain uses TRBV7-6 and TRBJ2-7; D remains ambiguous. This CDR3 is built from 15 residues. Looked up from germline, CDR1 is SGHVS and CDR2 is FNYEAQ. V shed 1 base and J shed 0 bases, with 10 bases lying between them. The CDR3 nucleotides are TGTGCCAGCAGCTTAGACCCGGTTAGCTCCTACGAGCAGTACTTC. It encodes CASSLDPVSSYEQYF.

This chain links TRBV5-1 with TRBJ1-4; perhaps TRBD1 as D (6 bases). This CDR3 region has 16 residues. Germline V gene data show CDR1 as SGHRS and CDR2 as YFSETQ. V lost 4 bases, J lost 10 bases, and 23 bases lay in between. CDR3 sequence (DNA): TGCGCCAGCAGCCAGTTCTCGGGTCCAGGGGAGGGAAAACTGTTTTTT. It translates to CASSQFSGPGEGKLFF.